Listed here is a single TCR beta chain. Its specificity is unknown. The data originate from a study of siplizumab effects on memory and regulatory T cells. The protocol was immunoSEQ multiplex PCR, while the TCRdb copy is restricted to in-frame clones and leaves out a portion. This sample has tens of thousands of clones, with roughly 93% found just once. Study-level points and caveats: Proliferating siplizumab-culture Treg suppressive function went unconfirmed.

Material: CD8+ T cells sorted from blood. The TCR was taken from a human donor in good health.

The CDR3 here is CASSSLHENTGELFF. CDR3 nucleotide sequence: TGTGCCAGCAGCTCCCTTCACGAGAACACCGGGGAGCTGTTTTTT. The rearrangement links TRBV7-9 to TRBJ2-2; D not certain. The V and J ends lost 4 bases and 1 base respectively, with 10 bases between them. Germline values: CDR1 SEHNR, CDR2 FQNEAQ (reference sequence). The CDR3 is 15 residues long.